This TCR beta chain was retrieved from a study of cytomegalovirus exposure and HLA in healthy donors. Points on this clone: The antigen is undetermined.

The CDR3 runs 18 residues. TCRdb's table, derived via immunoSEQ multiplex PCR, lists solely in-frame clones and lacks some. The repertoire holds over 150,000 clones, around nine tenths seen once, with 4% to 5% in the top ten. Study-wide results and caveats: The tendency of first-cohort TCR clusters to co-occur in the roughly 120 validation repertoires was identified by a subsequent analysis. According to reports, the classifier identified cytomegalovirus status with high specificity and sensitivity.

The receptor was isolated from a man between 18 and 29 years old in good health and CMV-seropositive. The rearrangement joins TRBV21-1 to TRBJ2-5; the D segment call TRBD2 is taken from the table without a DNA check. TRBV21-1 is listed as a pseudogene. Sequencing was performed on PBMCs. CDR3 DNA: TGTGCCAGCAGCAAAGCGCGTCCCCCTTTTGCGGTCAAAGAGACCCAGTACTTC. It encodes CASSKARPPFAVKETQYF.